This T cell receptor beta chain was captured by sequencing in a study of blood T cells in healthy people across ages. Whole-study results and caveats: Across samples, TCR beta diversity tracked strongly with naive T cell percentage.

Per-sample PBMC isolation yielded at least 6.5 million cells. For this clonotype: The target antigen is unknown.

Primers used in a second PCR of roughly 7 to 11 cycles were a sample-barcoded 5' primer and a J-beta primer mix. TCRdb independently ran MiXCR on the 5' RACE reads; one entry per CDR3 protein. Altogether 1.4 million to 1.5 million distinct CDR3 sequences are present, 35% to 45% being singletons, with the ten largest covering 7.9%. Trimming took off 10 bases at V and 2 bases at J, with 18 bases between the two ends. Germline V gene data show CDR1 as MNHEY and CDR2 as SVGAGI. CDR3 length: 16 residues. The sample comprised blood. The origin of this receptor is a woman in her late teens or twenties in good health. The gene calls are TRBV6-5 and TRBJ2-6; tentatively, D is TRBD2 (6 bases). CDR3 DNA sequence: TGTGCCACCCGGGACGGGGGATTTCCTGGGGCCAACGTCCTGACTTTC. Translating gives CATRDGGFPGANVLTF.